What follows are 26 T cell receptor beta chains derived from one specimen sequenced in a study of blood T cell repertoires in COVID-19. The method was immunoSEQ multiplex PCR; TCRdb's version includes in-frame clones alone and lacks a portion of them. The sample holds 45,000 to 60,000 clones; about 80% are singletons and the top ten take around 9.1%. The sample was peripheral blood. These TCRs come from a man older than 75 with COVID-19, enrolled during active disease.

This chain links TRBV9 with TRBJ2-5; 11 nucleotides agree with TRBD2. Germline lookup yields CDR1 SGDLS and CDR2 YYNGEE. The CDR3 is made up of 14 amino acids. J lost 3 bases, V lost 2 bases, and 0 bases had no gene match. CDR3 region: CASSVGLAEETQYF. In nucleotides, the CDR3 is TGTGCCAGCAGCGTGGGACTAGCGGAAGAGACCCAGTACTTC.

J is TRBJ1-5 and V is TRBV7-9; 8 nucleotides agree with TRBD1. The V gene's germline CDR1 is SEHNR and CDR2 FQNEAQ (reference sequence). The CDR3 loop spans 13 amino acids. V dropped 5 bases and J dropped 11; count of bases not matched to a gene: 8. This CDR3 reads CASSPGQGWTQHF. CDR3 in DNA: TGTGCCAGCAGCCCAGGACAGGGTTGGACCCAGCATTTT.

V is TRBV11-3 and J is TRBJ2-1; 7 bases are shared with TRBD1. CDR3 length: 16 amino acids. J lost 6 bases, V lost 5 bases, and 13 bases had no gene match. Germline CDR1 reads SGHNT; CDR2 reads YENEEA. CDR3: CASSPRTPGQSNEQFF. As DNA, the CDR3 is TGTGCCAGCAGCCCGCGAACCCCGGGACAGTCCAATGAGCAGTTCTTC.

The chain carries TRBV5-4 and TRBJ1-6; 7 bases map to TRBD1. Germline values: CDR1 SGHNT, CDR2 YYREEE (reference sequence). The CDR3 loop spans 16 amino acids. The J segment lost 5 bases and the V segment lost 4 bases, leaving 9 bases of the junction unmatched. The CDR3: CASSRQGQNHNSPLHF. CDR3 bases: TGTGCCAGCAGCCGACAGGGTCAGAACCATAATTCACCCCTCCACTTT.

This clone showed up many times. The J gene is TRBJ2-2, the V gene TRBV30, with a tentative D call TRBD2 (6 bases). CDR3 size: 14 residues. Trimming cost V 4 bases and J 4 bases, with 13 bases left between them. CDR1 is GTSNPN, CDR2 SVGIG, per germline (reference sequence). CDR3 nucleotides: TGTGCCTGGAACCGCGGGGAGCGCACCGGGGAGCTGTTTTTT. It is translated as CAWNRGERTGELFF.

The V call is TRBV30, the J call TRBJ2-7, with TRBD2 identical over 7 bases. V was pared by 2 bases and J by 7 bases, with 14 bases of the junction left unmatched. The CDR3 contains 15 residues. Germline V CDR1 and CDR2: GTSNPN, SVGIG (reference sequence). The CDR3 here is CAWSREEGRLREQYF. The CDR3 DNA follows: TGTGCCTGGAGTCGGGAGGAGGGACGGCTACGGGAGCAGTACTTC.

This clone has just a few counts. The chain uses TRBV27 and TRBJ1-1, with D maybe TRBD1 (6 bases). V lost 5 bases and J 5 bases, leaving 18 bases between the germline ends. In germline, CDR1 is MNHEY, CDR2 SMNVEV (reference sequence). The CDR3 is made up of 15 amino acids. The CDR3 region is CASSQRQASGTEAFF. The CDR3 region has the DNA TGTGCCAGCAGTCAAAGACAGGCCTCGGGGACTGAAGCTTTCTTT.

There are a few counts of this clone. The V call is TRBV30, the J call TRBJ1-6; D not certain. The germline V gene encodes CDR1 GTSNPN and CDR2 SVGIG (reference sequence). The V gene lost 1 base and the J gene lost 9 bases, with 16 bases spanning the gap. This CDR3 has 15 residues. DNA for the CDR3: TGTGCCTGGAGTGGAAGAGAGGGAATAGGTTCACCCCTCCACTTT. Residues: CAWSGREGIGSPLHF.

This clone was counted a few times. The V call is TRBV9, the J call TRBJ2-1, with TRBD2 as a possible D gene (5 bases). This CDR3 has 14 amino acids. Germline V gene lookup returns CDR1 SGDLS and CDR2 YYNGEE. Trimming took 2 bases from V and 9 from J, leaving 15 bases between them. CDR3 loop: CASSVAPSEGEQFF. The CDR3 DNA reads TGTGCCAGCAGCGTCGCCCCCTCTGAGGGTGAGCAGTTCTTC.

The DNA for the CDR3 is TGTGCCAGCAGCCTCGGACAGGGGGCTACCTATGGCTACACCTTC. This sequence encodes CASSLGQGATYGYTF. This sequence joins TRBV6-5 and TRBJ1-2; TRBD1 aligns across 11 bases. J lost 4 bases, V lost 6 bases, and 7 bases had no gene match. This CDR3 has 15 amino acids. CDR1 and CDR2 (germline): MNHEY, SVGAGI.

The chain recombines TRBV4-3 with TRBJ1-2; D may be TRBD1 (6 bases). V was clipped by 1 base and J by 2 bases, with 11 bases between them. CDR3 length equals 15 residues. Per the germline V gene, CDR1 is LGHNA and CDR2 is YSLEER. The CDR3 protein is CASSQVKDSNYGYTF. As DNA, the CDR3 is TGCGCCAGCAGCCAAGTTAAGGACAGCAACTATGGCTACACCTTC.

This sequence joins TRBV19 and TRBJ2-2; TRBD2 agrees at 9 bases. The CDR3 consists of 15 residues. CDR1 is LNHDA and CDR2 is SQIVND in the germline V gene (reference sequence). Trimming at V came to 5 bases and at J to 4 bases, leaving 5 bases not matched to a gene. The DNA for the CDR3 is TGTGCCAGTAGTCTTAGCGGGAGTGGCACCGGGGAGCTGTTTTTT. Translated: CASSLSGSGTGELFF. The whole variable domain, filled in from reference TRBV19 and TRBJ2-2, reads DGGITQSPKYLFRKEGQNVTLSCEQNLNHDAMYWYRQDPGQGLRLIYYSQIVNDFQKGDIAEGYSVSREKKESFPLTVTSAQKNPTAFYLCASSLSGSGTGELFFGEGSRLTVL.

The V gene is TRBV11-1, the J gene TRBJ2-7; 9 positions agree with TRBD1. The trim removed 2 bases at V and 3 bases at J, leaving 5 bases unmatched. Germline loops: CDR1 SGHAT, CDR2 FQDESV (reference sequence). The CDR3 length is 15 residues. The CDR3 reads CASSLSRTGDYEQYF. The CDR3 nucleotides read TGTGCCAGCAGCTTATCCAGGACAGGGGACTACGAGCAGTACTTC. The variable domain in full, completed from reference TRBV11-1 and TRBJ2-7, reads EAEVAQSPRYKITEKSQAVAFWCDPISGHATLYWYRQILGQGPELLVQFQDESVVDDSQLPKDRFSAERLKGVDSTLKIQPAELGDSAMYLCASSLSRTGDYEQYFGPGTRLTVT.

This clone was observed a few times. Germline and junction disagree at one end, which may indicate a read error. This chain joins TRBV15 and TRBJ1-4; 7 bases align to TRBD1. The CDR3 contains 15 residues. The germline V gene has CDR1 LNHNV and CDR2 YYDKDF (reference sequence). CDR3 loop: CATSRGGTDSENLFF. DNA of the CDR3: TGTGCCACCAGCAGAGGCGGGACAGATAGTGAAAACCTGTTTTTT.

The V gene is TRBV27, the J gene TRBJ1-1; weak D call: TRBD1 (6 bases). V shed 6 bases and J shed 7 bases, with 24 bases lying between them. This CDR3 region has 16 residues. The V gene's germline CDR1 is MNHEY and CDR2 SMNVEV (reference sequence). CDR3 region: CASRSLRRGGLSEAFF. Written as DNA, the CDR3 is TGTGCCAGCAGATCCCTAAGGAGGGGGGGGCTGAGTGAAGCTTTCTTT.

V usage is TRBV7-3 and J usage is TRBJ2-1; 14 nucleotides align to TRBD2. The germline V gene encodes CDR1 SGHTA and CDR2 FQGTGA. The CDR3 spans 15 residues. Losses at the gene ends were 3 bases for V and 8 bases for J; bases not matched to a gene: 3. The CDR3 sequence: CASSFKGLAGDEQFF. CDR3 DNA: TGTGCCAGCAGCTTCAAGGGACTAGCGGGGGATGAGCAGTTCTTC.

The V gene is TRBV27, the J gene TRBJ2-6, with TRBD1 matching over 7 bases. Germline CDR1 and CDR2: MNHEY and SMNVEV (reference sequence). V dropped 5 bases and J dropped 2; count of bases not matched to a gene: 3. The length of the CDR3 is 15 residues. This CDR3 is CASSGQGAGANVLTF. In DNA, the CDR3 is TGTGCCAGCAGTGGGCAGGGGGCTGGGGCCAACGTCCTGACTTTC.

In its sample, this clone was seen a few times. The chain has TRBV27 and TRBJ1-3, with a possible D match to TRBD1 (5 bases). Germline CDR1 reads MNHEY; CDR2 reads SMNVEV (reference sequence). This CDR3 comprises 16 residues. Trimming stripped 3 bases from V and 0 bases from J, with 12 bases between. CDR3 sequence: CASSFSAGGSGNTIYF. As DNA, the CDR3 is TGTGCCAGCAGTTTTTCTGCGGGGGGCTCTGGAAACACCATATATTTT.

This chain links TRBV24-1 with TRBJ1-2; maybe TRBD1 (5 bases). The CDR3 runs to 15 residues. V was clipped by 4 bases and J by 6 bases, with 17 bases between them. Germline values: CDR1 KGHDR, CDR2 SFDVKD. CDR3 protein: CATSDWDSEPNGYTF. The CDR3 DNA reads as TGTGCCACCAGTGACTGGGACTCCGAGCCCAATGGCTACACCTTC.

J is TRBJ2-7 and V is TRBV5-1; 11 bases line up with TRBD1. The CDR3 length is 17 residues. V lost 0 bases, J lost 5 bases, and 10 bases stayed unmatched. Germline CDR1 SGHRS, CDR2 YFSETQ. CDR3: CASSLGRTGGRVHEQYF. The CDR3 DNA sequence: TGCGCCAGCAGCTTGGGGAGGACAGGGGGCCGAGTCCACGAGCAGTACTTC.

V and J are TRBV28 and TRBJ1-5; TRBD1 matches 7 bases. The CDR3 is 17 residues long. The trim removed 5 bases at V and 2 bases at J, leaving 12 bases unmatched. CDR1 MDHEN and CDR2 SYDVKM come from the germline V gene. The CDR3, as DNA: TGTGCCAGCAGTGGCACGACAGGGAGGTTTGGCAATCAGCCCCAGCATTTT. Encoded protein: CASSGTTGRFGNQPQHF.

This clone was seen once. The chain links TRBV7-2 to TRBJ1-2, with 9 bases identical to TRBD1. With 5 bases clipped from V and 5 bases from J, the junction kept 9 bases outside the gene matches. This CDR3 contains 15 residues. The germline CDR1 and CDR2 sequences are SGHTA and FQGNSA. CDR3 loop: CASSPSTGGGYGYTF. The CDR3 DNA reads TGTGCCAGCAGCCCCTCGACAGGGGGAGGGTATGGCTACACCTTC.

The V and J genes are TRBV5-5 and TRBJ2-5, with 8 nucleotides matching TRBD1. Germline-derived CDR1 and CDR2 are SGHKS and YYEKEE (reference sequence). The trim removed 4 bases at V and 5 bases at J, leaving 4 bases unmatched. This CDR3 spans 13 amino acids. The CDR3 DNA is TGTGCCAGCAGCCCTCCAGGGGGCGAGACCCAGTACTTC. Residues: CASSPPGGETQYF.

The gene calls are TRBV29-1 and TRBJ1-1, with TRBD1 matching over 7 bases. Unmatched junction bases numbered 3, after V lost 2 bases and J lost 0 bases. The germline gives CDR1 SQVTM, CDR2 ANQGSEA. This CDR3 comprises 14 residues. The CDR3 protein is CSVEQGELNTEAFF. The CDR3 DNA reads as TGCAGCGTTGAACAGGGGGAGCTGAACACTGAAGCTTTCTTT.

This clone was seen a few times. The chain uses TRBV25-1 and TRBJ2-2; tentatively, D is TRBD1 (5 bases). The ends were cut back, 3 bases at V and 5 bases at J, with 16 bases in the middle. The V gene's germline CDR1 is MGHDK and CDR2 SYGVNS. This CDR3 has 16 amino acids. CDR3 sequence reads: CASSERATALTGELFF. CDR3 in DNA: TGTGCCAGCAGTGAGCGCGCGACAGCGCTGACCGGGGAGCTGTTTTTT.

This chain connects TRBV11-2 to TRBJ2-5; 13 bases line up with TRBD2. The CDR3 runs to 19 residues. The V gene's germline CDR1 is SGHAT and CDR2 FQNNGV. With V trimmed by 4 bases and J by 1 base, 12 bases remained unmatched. The CDR3 sequence: CASSWGLAGYVRGQETQYF. DNA for the CDR3: TGTGCCAGCAGCTGGGGACTAGCGGGATATGTGAGGGGCCAAGAGACCCAGTACTTC. Full variable domain (remainder filled in from reference TRBV11-2 and TRBJ2-5): EAGVAQSPRYKIIEKRQSVAFWCNPISGHATLYWYQQILGQGPKLLIQFQNNGVVDDSQLPKDRFSAERLKGVDSTLKIQPAKLEDSAVYLCASSWGLAGYVRGQETQYFGPGTRLLVL.